The 18 T cell receptor beta chains in this list originate from one sample, sequenced in a study of CD8+ T cells in alopecia areata. It was cDNA, reverse transcribed from extracted RNA, that served as the sequencing template. Only in-frame clones appear in the TCRdb table, and some are missing; sequencing was by immunoSEQ multiplex PCR. This sample yields 110,000 or so clones, of which 59% are seen a single time; about 20% belongs to the top ten. The source material was CD8+ T cells sorted from blood. Receptors originate from a human donor in good health.

The chain uses TRBV27 and TRBJ2-7; 9 positions match TRBD1. V was pared by 4 bases and J by 6 bases, with 7 bases of the junction left unmatched. Germline CDR1 is MNHEY and CDR2 is SMNVEV (reference sequence). The CDR3 loop spans 14 amino acids. CDR3 DNA: TGTGCCAGCAGTTCCCGACAGGGGGGCACCGAGCAGTACTTC. As protein: CASSSRQGGTEQYF.

In its sample, this clone was seen a few times. The chain carries TRBV6-5 and TRBJ2-5; D is ambiguous. Germline V gives CDR1 MNHEY, CDR2 SVGAGI. V was clipped by 5 bases and J by 3 bases, with 10 bases between them. This CDR3 has 13 amino acids. The DNA of the CDR3 is TGTGCCAGCAGTCTCAAAGAGGAAGAGACCCAGTACTTC. Translated, it gives CASSLKEEETQYF.

The chain uses TRBV7-2 and TRBJ2-1, with D uncertain. V shed 5 bases and J shed 4 bases, with 6 bases lying between them. Looked up from germline, CDR1 is SGHTA and CDR2 is FQGNSA. The CDR3 contains 12 residues. Here the CDR3 DNA reads TGTGCCAGCAGCCTGCTTTACAATGAGCAGTTCTTC. Translation gives CASSLLYNEQFF.

The CDR3 is CASSATDGTEAFF. Written as DNA, the CDR3 is TGTGCCAGCAGCGCTACCGATGGCACTGAAGCTTTCTTT. V is TRBV9 and J is TRBJ1-1, with no clear D. From germline, CDR1 is SGDLS and CDR2 YYNGEE. The CDR3 consists of 13 residues. The V and J ends lost 3 bases and 4 bases respectively, with 10 bases between them.

The chain couples TRBV30 to TRBJ2-5; weak D call: TRBD2 (5 bases). In germline, CDR1 is GTSNPN, CDR2 SVGIG (reference sequence). The V and J ends lost 4 bases and 3 bases respectively, with 12 bases between them. This CDR3 is 13 amino acids long. In DNA form, the CDR3 reads TGTGCCTGGAACGGGGTGAGGGAAGAGACCCAGTACTTC. This encodes CAWNGVREETQYF.

V and J are TRBV5-6 and TRBJ2-7; the D is unclear. Trimming took 0 bases from V and 5 from J, leaving 15 bases between them. CDR3 length: 15 residues. Germline values: CDR1 SGHDT, CDR2 YYEEEE. The CDR3 loop is CASSLDPRLPNEQYF. The CDR3 nucleotides read TGTGCCAGCAGCTTGGACCCGCGCCTTCCCAACGAGCAGTACTTC.

J is TRBJ2-5 and V is TRBV5-1; D gene unclear. From germline, CDR1 is SGHRS and CDR2 YFSETQ. CDR3 length: 11 residues. Trimming cost V 7 bases and J 5 bases, with 9 bases left between them. CDR3: CASFDSETQYF. The CDR3 DNA follows: TGCGCCAGCTTCGACTCCGAGACCCAGTACTTC.

This clone showed up just once. The chain carries TRBV19 and TRBJ2-1; D unresolved. The CDR3 has 13 residues. V was clipped by 3 bases and J by 1 base, with 4 bases between them. The germline CDR1 and CDR2 sequences are LNHDA and SQIVND (reference sequence). The DNA for the CDR3 is TGTGCCAGTAGTATTGGATCCTACAATGAGCAGTTCTTC. Encoded protein: CASSIGSYNEQFF.

V usage is TRBV4-1 and J usage is TRBJ2-5; D is tentatively TRBD1 or TRBD2 (5 bases each). The CDR3 has 14 residues. The V gene's germline CDR1 is MGHRA and CDR2 YSYEKL. Trimming left V 4 bases short and J 5 bases short, with 14 bases between. The CDR3 DNA reads as TGCGCCAGCAGCCTCCCCGGGACCTCGGAGACCCAGTACTTC. Protein product: CASSLPGTSETQYF.

The genes are TRBV29-1 and TRBJ1-2, with D possibly TRBD1 on 5 matching bases. V lost 3 bases and J 0 bases, leaving 20 bases between the germline ends. The germline gives CDR1 SQVTM, CDR2 ANQGSEA. The CDR3 is 17 residues long. In DNA, the CDR3 is TGCAGCGTTGATAGGGGAAGAGGGGACGGAGCTAACTATGGCTACACCTTC. Translated: CSVDRGRGDGANYGYTF. Full variable domain (missing parts from reference TRBV29-1 and TRBJ1-2): SAVISQKPSRDICQRGTSLTIQCQVDSQVTMMFWYRQQPGQSLTLIATANQGSEATYESGFVIDKFPISRPNLTFSTLTVSNMSPEDSSIYLCSVDRGRGDGANYGYTFGSGTRLTVV.

The rearrangement uses TRBV7-9 and TRBJ2-3; 7 bases map to TRBD2. The germline CDR1 and CDR2 sequences are SEHNR and FQNEAQ (reference sequence). This CDR3 spans 17 amino acids. V shed 2 bases, J shed 2 bases, and the junction held 10 bases outside the gene matches. The CDR3 DNA sequence: TGTGCCAGCAGCTTACCCCCCTCAGCGGGGTACACAGATACGCAGTATTTT. Protein: CASSLPPSAGYTDTQYF.

This clone was seen only a few times. The J gene is TRBJ2-5, the V gene TRBV15; 11 bases line up with TRBD2. The J segment lost 5 bases and the V segment lost 0 bases, leaving 11 bases of the junction unmatched. The CDR3 covers 18 residues. Germline lookup yields CDR1 LNHNV and CDR2 YYDKDF (reference sequence). CDR3: CATSREGSGGAPGETQYF. DNA for the CDR3: TGTGCCACCAGCAGAGAGGGTAGCGGGGGGGCTCCTGGGGAGACCCAGTACTTC.

The chain joins TRBV27 to TRBJ2-1, with 13 bases lining up with TRBD2. CDR1 MNHEY and CDR2 SMNVEV come from the germline V gene (reference sequence). The V gene end was trimmed by 3 bases and the J gene end by 3 bases; junction bases not matched to a gene: 2. The length of the CDR3 is 16 residues. The CDR3 coding sequence is TGTGCCAGCAGTTTCGGGACTAGCGGGGACTACAATGAGCAGTTCTTC. Protein: CASSFGTSGDYNEQFF.

The rearrangement links TRBV28 to TRBJ1-5, with 7 positions matching TRBD1. V gave up 4 bases and J gave up 6 bases; unmatched junction bases: 9. The germline CDR1 and CDR2 sequences are MDHEN and SYDVKM. The CDR3 loop spans 15 amino acids. The CDR3: CASSSTDRIRQPQHF. Here the CDR3 DNA reads TGTGCCAGCAGTTCGACGGACAGGATCCGTCAGCCCCAGCATTTT. Filled out from reference TRBV28 and TRBJ1-5, the complete variable domain reads DVKVTQSSRYLVKRTGEKVFLECVQDMDHENMFWYRQDPGLGLRLIYFSYDVKMKEKGDIPEGYSVSREKKERFSLILESASTNQTSMYLCASSSTDRIRQPQHFGDGTRLSIL.

The genes are TRBV5-1 and TRBJ1-1; D possibly corresponds to TRBD1 (5 bases). V lost 0 bases and J lost 4, with 13 bases in between. CDR1 SGHRS and CDR2 YFSETQ come from the germline V gene. The CDR3 is 15 amino acids. CDR3 bases: TGCGCCAGCAGCTTGGGTGTAAGGGGTACCACTGAAGCTTTCTTT. This sequence encodes CASSLGVRGTTEAFF.

This clone has more than one count but fewer than ten. In nucleotides, the CDR3 is TGCAGCGTGACAGGAGCGAACACCGGGGAGCTGTTTTTT. This encodes CSVTGANTGELFF. V usage is TRBV29-1 and J usage is TRBJ2-2; D is possibly TRBD1 (6 bases). The CDR3 contains 13 residues. With 6 bases removed from V and 0 bases from J, the gap between germline ends came to 8 bases. Germline V gives CDR1 SQVTM, CDR2 ANQGSEA.

This chain connects TRBV2 to TRBJ1-2; 9 bases are shared with TRBD1. This CDR3 is 17 amino acids long. The V gene's germline CDR1 is SNHLY and CDR2 FYNNEI. V lost 6 bases, J lost 6 bases, and 17 bases stayed unmatched. The CDR3 spells CASSVGVTGGTSNGYTF. CDR3 coding DNA: TGTGCCAGCAGCGTAGGGGTGACAGGGGGGACCTCGAATGGCTACACCTTC. Full variable domain (rest looked up from reference TRBV2 and TRBJ1-2): EPEVTQTPSHQVTQMGQEVILRCVPISNHLYFYWYRQILGQKVEFLVSFYNNEISEKSEIFDDQFSVERPDGSNFTLKIRSTKLEDSAMYFCASSVGVTGGTSNGYTFGSGTRLTVV.

The chain employs TRBV15 and TRBJ1-1; D remains ambiguous. Germline values: CDR1 LNHNV, CDR2 YYDKDF (reference sequence). Trimming removed 0 bases from V and 0 bases from J, with 5 bases in between. The CDR3 loop spans 14 amino acids. Here the CDR3 reads CATSRDLMNTEAFF. CDR3 nucleotide sequence: TGTGCCACCAGCAGAGATCTCATGAACACTGAAGCTTTCTTT.